These 21 T cell receptor beta chains share one sample of origin, sequenced in a study of blood T cell repertoires in COVID-19. Clones were sequenced by immunoSEQ multiplex PCR, and TCRdb holds only the in-frame ones, with some missing. Seen here are some 260,000 clones, 70% to 90% observed once, and the top ten hold roughly 0.8%. The specimen was peripheral blood. Receptors were obtained from a young woman with acute or convalescent COVID-19.

The gene calls are TRBV14 and TRBJ1-4; D might be TRBD1 (5 bases). The CDR3 totals 16 residues. Trimming pared 0 bases from V and 3 bases from J, leaving 11 bases between. Per the germline V gene, CDR1 is SGHDN and CDR2 is FVKESK. The CDR3 nucleotides are TGTGCCAGCAGCCAAGATACTTGGGGCTCTAATGAAAAACTGTTTTTT. Its protein product is CASSQDTWGSNEKLFF.

The gene calls are TRBV6-2 or TRBV6-3 and TRBJ2-7; maybe TRBD2 (6 bases). Per germline, CDR1 MNHEY and CDR2 SVGEGT. This CDR3 contains 15 residues. V was shortened by 2 bases and J by 0 bases, with 11 bases between the two germline ends. In DNA, the CDR3 is TGTGCCAGCAGTTACGGGGCGGGGCCCTCCTACGAGCAGTACTTC. It translates to CASSYGAGPSYEQYF.

V and J are TRBV27 and TRBJ1-1; a weak D match, TRBD1 (5 bases). Looked up from germline, CDR1 is MNHEY and CDR2 is SMNVEV (reference sequence). CDR3 size: 12 residues. The V end was cut by 8 bases, the J end by 4 bases, with 11 bases between. CDR3 bases: TGTGCCAGCGGCGGTAGGGGCACTGAAGCTTTCTTT. It translates to CASGGRGTEAFF.

The V and J genes are TRBV29-1 and TRBJ2-1; D may be TRBD2 (6 bases). Trimming removed 5 bases from V and 0 bases from J, with 17 bases in between. Germline assignment: CDR1 SQVTM and CDR2 ANQGSEA. This CDR3 region has 16 residues. As DNA, the CDR3 is TGCAGCGTTACCACGGGGGTAGAAGGCTCCTACAATGAGCAGTTCTTC. Protein sequence: CSVTTGVEGSYNEQFF.

This clone turned up a few times. The chain joins TRBV19 to TRBJ1-1; 8 bases line up with TRBD1. Per the germline V gene, CDR1 is LNHDA and CDR2 is SQIVND (reference sequence). The V and J ends lost 5 bases and 3 bases, in that order; junction bases with no gene match: 2. The CDR3 consists of 13 residues. Written as DNA, the CDR3 is TGTGCCAGTAGTTCGGACAGGGACACTGAAGCTTTCTTT. This translates into CASSSDRDTEAFF.

The V call is TRBV9, the J call TRBJ2-1, with no clear D. V gave up 3 bases and J gave up 5 bases, with 9 bases separating them. CDR1 and CDR2 from the germline V gene are SGDLS and YYNGEE. The CDR3 is 13 residues long. The CDR3 DNA follows: TGTGCCAGCAGCGGGAGTATCGACAATGAGCAGTTCTTC. The encoded protein is CASSGSIDNEQFF.

A single count supports this clone. The rearrangement links TRBV5-1 to TRBJ2-2; D call uncertain. Germline CDR1 reads SGHRS; CDR2 reads YFSETQ. The CDR3 runs 13 residues. Trimming removed 2 bases from V and 6 bases from J, with 8 bases in between. CDR3: CASSFSRPGELFF. CDR3 DNA: TGCGCCAGCAGCTTCAGCAGGCCCGGGGAGCTGTTTTTT.

This chain joins TRBV3-1 (or the pseudogene TRBV3-2) and TRBJ1-3; no reliable D call. This CDR3 has 17 amino acids. Looked up from germline, CDR1 is LGHDT and CDR2 is YNNKEL (reference sequence). Trimming stripped 0 bases from V and 1 base from J, with 13 bases between. CDR3 amino acids: CASSQDQSEPSGNTIYF. The CDR3 region has the DNA TGTGCCAGCAGCCAAGATCAAAGCGAACCGTCTGGAAACACCATATATTTT.

This clone was detected only once. The chain uses TRBV30 and TRBJ1-3, with D maybe TRBD1 (6 bases). Trimming pared 5 bases from V and 0 bases from J, leaving 14 bases between. CDR1 and CDR2 from the germline V gene are GTSNPN and SVGIG (reference sequence). This CDR3 is 15 amino acids long. CDR3 sequence reads: CAWAHGQSSGNTIYF. The CDR3 DNA sequence: TGTGCCTGGGCCCATGGACAGAGCTCTGGAAACACCATATATTTT.

This clone was counted once. The CDR3, as DNA: TGTGCCAGCAGCTTCGAGGTCGGGATGTCCTACGAGCAGTACTTC. It codes for CASSFEVGMSYEQYF. This chain uses TRBV7-9 with TRBJ2-7, with a weak D call TRBD2 (5 bases). This CDR3 region has 15 residues. The ends were cut back, 3 bases at V and 1 base at J, with 13 bases in the middle. Germline CDR1 and CDR2: SEHNR and FQNEAQ (reference sequence).

The chain joins TRBV13 to TRBJ2-7, with D possibly being TRBD1 (5 bases). Trimming left V 4 bases short and J 2 bases short, with 12 bases between. The CDR3 contains 14 residues. CDR1 is PRHDT and CDR2 is FYEKMQ in the germline V gene (reference sequence). This CDR3 reads CASSYRTRTYEQYF. Written as DNA, the CDR3 is TGTGCCAGCAGCTATCGGACAAGGACCTACGAGCAGTACTTC.

V usage is TRBV29-1 and J usage is TRBJ2-3; D uncertain. The CDR3 has 14 amino acids. Germline CDR1 SQVTM, CDR2 ANQGSEA. Trimming left V 1 base short and J 3 bases short, with 11 bases between. The CDR3 is CSVEGFSVTDTQYF. CDR3 bases: TGCAGCGTTGAAGGGTTTAGTGTAACAGATACGCAGTATTTT.

The chain carries TRBV27 and TRBJ2-7, with a possible D match to TRBD2 (5 bases). CDR3 length: 12 residues. V dropped 0 bases and J dropped 5 bases, with 5 bases sitting between them. Germline-derived CDR1 and CDR2 are MNHEY and SMNVEV (reference sequence). CDR3 loop: CASSLSGNEQYF. CDR3 bases: TGTGCCAGCAGTTTATCCGGGAACGAGCAGTACTTC.

This clone appeared a single time. The V call is TRBV7-9, the J call TRBJ1-4; D ambiguous. Trimming shortened V by 7 bases and J by 7 bases, and 13 bases separated the two germline ends. The germline CDR1 and CDR2 sequences are SEHNR and FQNEAQ (reference sequence). The CDR3 runs to 13 residues. The CDR3 sequence is CASNPPRAEKLFF. CDR3 nucleotide sequence: TGTGCCAGCAACCCCCCGAGGGCTGAAAAACTGTTTTTT.

This clone showed up just once. The chain combines TRBV12-3 or TRBV12-4 with TRBJ1-2, with D unresolved. The CDR3 runs to 12 residues. This chain's CDR3 is CATSPQSYGYTF. DNA of the CDR3: TGTGCGACCAGTCCGCAGTCCTATGGCTACACCTTC.

The chain joins TRBV19 to TRBJ1-1; D gene uncertain. From germline, CDR1 is LNHDA and CDR2 SQIVND (reference sequence). The CDR3 sequence is 10 residues long. CDR3 in DNA: TGTACGACGGGATACACTGAAGCTTTCTTT. Its translation is CTTGYTEAFF.

V and J are TRBV5-1 and TRBJ1-1; 9 nucleotides match TRBD1. Germline CDR1 is SGHRS and CDR2 is YFSETQ. This CDR3 has 13 amino acids. The V gene end was trimmed by 4 bases and the J gene end by 5 bases; junction bases not matched to a gene: 3. As DNA, the CDR3 is TGCGCCAGCAGCCTACAGGGGGCGACTGAAGCTTTCTTT. It codes for CASSLQGATEAFF.

Comment on this clone: The sample carries other DNA sequences with the same CDR3. The chain links TRBV29-1 to TRBJ2-2; unclear D gene. Trimming took off 6 bases at V and 1 base at J, with 9 bases between the two ends. Germline CDR1 is SQVTM and CDR2 is ANQGSEA. The CDR3 has 13 residues. CDR3 amino acids: CSVGTGNTGELFF. The CDR3 nucleotides read TGCAGCGTGGGCACGGGGAACACCGGGGAGCTGTTTTTT.

The rearrangement joins TRBV12-3 or TRBV12-4 to TRBJ1-5; D gene ambiguous. Trimming shortened V by 3 bases and J by 4 bases, and 7 bases separated the two germline ends. CDR3 size: 13 residues. The chain's CDR3 is CASSFGANQPQHF. CDR3 coding DNA: TGTGCCAGCAGTTTTGGAGCGAATCAGCCCCAGCATTTT.

The chain joins TRBV11-3 to TRBJ1-1, with a tentative D call TRBD1 (5 bases). CDR3 length equals 14 residues. The V gene lost 3 bases and the J gene lost 3 bases, with 11 bases spanning the gap. In germline, CDR1 is SGHNT, CDR2 YENEEA. Here the CDR3 DNA reads TGTGCCAGCAGCTTTCAGGGTGGGTACACTGAAGCTTTCTTT. Residues: CASSFQGGYTEAFF.

The CDR3 DNA reads as TGTGCCAGCAGCCAGCGCGTGACGGGAACAGGGGAGACCCAGTACTTC. Translating it yields CASSQRVTGTGETQYF. The genes are TRBV7-2 and TRBJ2-5; D is possibly TRBD1 (6 bases). This CDR3 is built from 16 residues. Germline V gene data show CDR1 as SGHTA and CDR2 as FQGNSA. V dropped 5 bases and J dropped 5 bases, with 21 bases sitting between them.